This T cell receptor (beta chain) is from a study of blood T cell repertoires in COVID-19 (dated by TCRdb to 2019 to 2021). About the investigation overall: Samples covering the acute and convalescent phases of COVID-19 were provided by collaborators in the United States, Italy and Spain. The prospective study material was composed of cDNA or gDNA derived from T cells, B-cell-depleted T cells, or PBMCs. Subjects who had been exposed to COVID-19, were actively infected with it, or had recovered from it provided the deeply sampled blood TCRbeta repertoires that made up the dataset. The repertoires were made available in a free public database intended to serve as a resource for research on the immune response to SARS-CoV-2. The samples were drawn from the first 160 participants of the ongoing ImmuneRACE study and from some 1,300 subjects provided by 6 global collaborators. Nearly every sample came with metadata listing a de-identified subject ID, COVID-19 status, age in years and sex. Where available, HLA class I and class II types were obtained from metadata supplied by the sample provider rather than from assay-based typing.

TCRbeta CDR3 regions were amplified from genomic DNA by means of the immunoSEQ Assay, a bias-controlled multiplex PCR. The source study handled its data this way. Within the assay, amplification of reference gene primers was used to estimate how many nucleated cells each sample contained. Sequence reads were collapsed and filtered to measure the absolute abundance of every unique TCRbeta CDR3 rearrangement. For each sample, productive Simpson clonality was calculated by taking the square root of Simpson's diversity index across productive rearrangements. Held by TCRdb, this immuneACCESS table contains in-frame sequences only and omits some clones. Under half of the omission traces to an unresolved V gene where checked; the cause of the rest is unknown. V and J calls plus clone size are reproduced from that table; the DNA served to infer D and trimming. The sample table lists about 98,000 clones, around nine tenths of them with a count of one. The top ten constitute 10% of the sample.

The germline ends are 10 bases apart after V is trimmed by 4 bases and J by 3 bases. The CDR3 holds 14 amino acids from the cysteine to the phenylalanine. Only CDR3 DNA is held: 42 bases, read in frame from base 1. According to the germline V gene (reference sequence), CDR1 reads LNHDA and CDR2 reads SQIVND. Each collaborating institution followed its own protocols to collect whole blood in K2EDTA tubes. Collaborator samples were shipped for TCRbeta analysis as frozen whole blood, isolated PBMCs, or DNA extracted from either sample type. Results the study describes overall, beyond this receptor: The quantity of clinical and demographic metadata differed by source and by participant and was supplied without curation.

As for this clone: The clone's antigen remains unknown. Base quality data are lacking; no much larger clone is found one base away.

This receptor was obtained from a man in his forties or fifties with acute or convalescent COVID-19. Sample: peripheral blood. The rearrangement combines TRBV19 with TRBJ2-1, with TRBD2 as a weak D call on 5 bases. CDR3 protein: CASSRTGSYNEQFF. The DNA sequence reads TGTGCCAGTAGTAGGACGGGAAGCTACAATGAGCAGTTCTTC.